This entry lists 21 T cell receptor beta chains sequenced from one sample in a study of blood T cell repertoires in COVID-19. TCRdb's table, derived via immunoSEQ multiplex PCR, lists solely in-frame clones and lacks some. This table has under 350,000 clones, 70% to 90% appearing once. The sample taken for sequencing was peripheral blood. The receptor source for this set is a man younger than 30 with active or convalescent COVID-19.

The chain links TRBV29-1 to TRBJ1-3; a possible D gene is TRBD1 (6 bases). The CDR3 runs to 15 residues. Trimming removed 0 bases at V and 4 bases at J, with 13 bases between. Germline CDR1 reads SQVTM; CDR2 reads ANQGSEA. The CDR3 sequence is CSVEDRRGSGNTIYF. In DNA, the CDR3 is TGCAGCGTTGAAGATCGAAGGGGGTCCGGAAACACCATATATTTT.

The gene calls are TRBV11-2 and TRBJ1-1; D is uncertain. The length of the CDR3 is 14 residues. V was trimmed by 1 base and J by 6 bases, leaving 12 bases between them. Per the germline V gene, CDR1 is SGHAT and CDR2 is FQNNGV. In DNA form, the CDR3 reads TGTGCCAGCAGCTTAGTCGGTTTGCGCGCTGAAGCTTTCTTT. As protein: CASSLVGLRAEAFF. The whole variable domain, remainder taken from reference TRBV11-2 and TRBJ1-1, is EAGVAQSPRYKIIEKRQSVAFWCNPISGHATLYWYQQILGQGPKLLIQFQNNGVVDDSQLPKDRFSAERLKGVDSTLKIQPAKLEDSAVYLCASSLVGLRAEAFFGQGTRLTVV.

The chain carries TRBV6-1 and TRBJ1-1; 11 nucleotides align to TRBD1. Per the germline V gene, CDR1 is MNHNS and CDR2 is SASEGT. This CDR3 contains 17 residues. V was pared by 4 bases and J by 0 bases, with 7 bases of the junction left unmatched. CDR3: CASSARTGGALNTEAFF. The DNA of the CDR3 is TGTGCCAGCAGTGCCCGGACAGGGGGCGCTCTGAACACTGAAGCTTTCTTT.

This clone has just one count. The chain uses TRBV5-1 and TRBJ2-3, with D maybe TRBD2 (5 bases). This CDR3 is built from 14 residues. V lost 7 bases and J 2 bases, leaving 14 bases between the germline ends. The germline V gene has CDR1 SGHRS and CDR2 YFSETQ. This CDR3 reads CASARERTTDTQYF. CDR3 nucleotide sequence: TGCGCCAGCGCCCGAGAGCGGACCACAGATACGCAGTATTTT.

This clone has only a few counts. The V and J genes are TRBV19 and TRBJ1-2; possibly TRBD1 for D (5 bases). The CDR3 is 15 amino acids. The V and J ends lost 5 bases and 7 bases respectively, with 20 bases between them. Germline assignment: CDR1 LNHDA and CDR2 SQIVND (reference sequence). In DNA, the CDR3 is TGTGCCAGTAGTCGGCGGGGGACGAAATTTAGTGGCTACACCTTC. Encoded protein: CASSRRGTKFSGYTF.

The rearrangement joins TRBV30 to TRBJ2-5; 9 nucleotides match TRBD2. The CDR3 length is 13 residues. Per the germline V gene, CDR1 is GTSNPN and CDR2 is SVGIG (reference sequence). Losses at the gene ends were 2 bases for V and 4 bases for J; bases not matched to a gene: 2. CDR3 region: CAWSTRGGETQYF. Written as DNA, the CDR3 is TGTGCCTGGAGTACGCGGGGGGGAGAGACCCAGTACTTC.

The chain links TRBV10-1 to TRBJ2-7; unclear D gene. The germline gives CDR1 WNHNN, CDR2 SYGVQD (reference sequence). The CDR3 loop spans 14 amino acids. The V end lost 6 bases, the J end lost 6 bases, and 18 bases lay between the germline ends. The CDR3 bases are TGCGCCAGCAGCGCCTCGAACCCCCCAGGCGAGCAGTACTTC. Amino acids: CASSASNPPGEQYF.

J is TRBJ1-1 and V is TRBV9; tentative D call: TRBD1 (6 bases). The V gene's germline CDR1 is SGDLS and CDR2 YYNGEE. The CDR3 length is 15 residues. V lost 3 bases, J lost 1 base, and 13 bases lay in between. The CDR3 protein is CASSEVVGANTEAFF. CDR3 sequence (DNA): TGTGCCAGCAGCGAGGTGGTGGGGGCGAACACTGAAGCTTTCTTT.

For the CDR3, the DNA is TGTGCCAGCAGCTTAACGACTCCCTCTGGGGCCAACGTCCTGACTTTC. As protein: CASSLTTPSGANVLTF. V usage is TRBV7-6 and J usage is TRBJ2-6; D gene ambiguous. Germline V CDR1 and CDR2: SGHVS, FNYEAQ. This CDR3 has 16 amino acids. Trimming left V 2 bases short and J 0 bases short, with 8 bases between. Drawing the rest from reference TRBV7-6 and TRBJ2-6, the complete variable domain is GAGVSQSPRYKVTKRGQDVALRCDPISGHVSLYWYRQALGQGPEFLTYFNYEAQQDKSGLPNDRFSAERPEGSISTLTIQRTEQRDSAMYRCASSLTTPSGANVLTFGAGSRLTVL.

J is TRBJ2-7 and V is TRBV24-1, with D possibly matching TRBD2 (5 bases). This CDR3 is built from 15 residues. Trimming pared 4 bases from V and 1 base from J, leaving 13 bases between. Germline CDR1 is KGHDR and CDR2 is SFDVKD. The CDR3 region has the DNA TGTGCCACCAGTGACCCCCGCGAGGGTTCCTACGAGCAGTACTTC. Translating gives CATSDPREGSYEQYF.

The J gene is TRBJ2-1, the V gene TRBV6-6, with 8 nucleotides matching TRBD1. Germline V gene lookup returns CDR1 MNHNY and CDR2 SVGAGI (reference sequence). The J segment lost 11 bases and the V segment lost 3 bases, leaving 12 bases of the junction unmatched. The CDR3 contains 15 residues. The CDR3 coding sequence is TGTGCCAGCAGTTATTCCGGGACAGGAAGTTCCAAGCAGTTCTTC. Its translation is CASSYSGTGSSKQFF.

The chain carries TRBV9 and TRBJ2-3; 9 bases fit TRBD2. The CDR3 spans 17 residues. J gave up 5 bases and V 3 bases, and 13 bases lay outside the gene matches. Germline V gene data show CDR1 as SGDLS and CDR2 as YYNGEE. CDR3 coding DNA: TGTGCCAGCAGCGCCGCTGTGCGGGGGGGCGGGAGAGATACGCAGTATTTT. Its protein product is CASSAAVRGGGRDTQYF.

The chain uses TRBV9 and TRBJ1-1; D is undetermined. This CDR3 spans 15 amino acids. Trimming took off 0 bases at V and 1 base at J, with 10 bases between the two ends. Per germline, CDR1 SGDLS and CDR2 YYNGEE. The DNA for the CDR3 is TGTGCCAGCAGCGTAGGCGTGGGAGCGAACACTGAAGCTTTCTTT. Translating gives CASSVGVGANTEAFF.

CDR3 sequence: CASSQQRGVFSGANVLTF. The CDR3 DNA follows: TGTGCCAGCAGCCAGCAAAGGGGTGTGTTCTCTGGGGCCAACGTCCTGACTTTC. V gene TRBV3-1 (or the pseudogene TRBV3-2) combines with J gene TRBJ2-6; tentatively, D is TRBD1 (5 bases). Between the trimmed V and J ends, which lost 3 bases and 0 bases, there was a span of 15 bases. Germline CDR1 reads LGHDT; CDR2 reads YNNKEL (reference sequence). The CDR3 is 18 residues long.

The chain combines TRBV4-3 with TRBJ2-7, with 11 nucleotides matching TRBD2. Germline V gene lookup returns CDR1 LGHNA and CDR2 YSLEER. V lost 2 bases and J lost 5; bases outside the gene matches: 11. CDR3 length: 17 amino acids. The CDR3 bases are TGCGCCAGCAGCCAAAAGCTGATACTAGCGGGAGATAACGAGCAGTACTTC. Encoded protein: CASSQKLILAGDNEQYF.

The J gene is TRBJ1-5, the V gene TRBV27; possible D gene TRBD1, 5 bases. Trimming took 3 bases from V and 8 from J, leaving 11 bases between them. Germline V CDR1 and CDR2: MNHEY, SMNVEV (reference sequence). The CDR3 consists of 13 residues. CDR3 bases: TGTGCCAGCAGTTTCGGGGGAGCGGAGCCCCAGCATTTT. Its translation is CASSFGGAEPQHF.

J is TRBJ2-5 and V is TRBV7-8; TRBD2 might be the D (5 bases). Trimming took 3 bases from V and 4 from J, leaving 9 bases between them. The germline V gene encodes CDR1 SGHVS and CDR2 FQNEAQ. There are 13 residues in the CDR3. CDR3 region: CASSFTRLETQYF. The DNA for the CDR3 is TGTGCCAGCAGCTTTACTAGGTTAGAGACCCAGTACTTC.

V is TRBV7-9 and J is TRBJ1-5, with 11 bases lining up with TRBD1. The germline V gene encodes CDR1 SEHNR and CDR2 FQNEAQ (reference sequence). CDR3 size: 18 residues. V was clipped by 0 bases and J by 7 bases; unmatched bases: 11. CDR3 in DNA: TGTGCCAGCAGCTTAGCCCCCGTAGGACAGGGGGCAGGCCAGCCCCAGCATTTT. It codes for CASSLAPVGQGAGQPQHF.

The V gene is TRBV27, the J gene TRBJ2-1; no definite D call. Looked up from germline, CDR1 is MNHEY and CDR2 is SMNVEV (reference sequence). V was clipped by 5 bases and J by 0 bases, with 11 bases between them. The CDR3 contains 15 residues. In DNA, the CDR3 is TGTGCCAGCAGTCCTGACATTGGCTCCTACAATGAGCAGTTCTTC. This encodes CASSPDIGSYNEQFF.

The chain couples TRBV30 to TRBJ1-2; 7 nucleotides match TRBD1. The CDR3 runs to 14 residues. Germline CDR1 reads GTSNPN; CDR2 reads SVGIG (reference sequence). The V and J ends lost 5 bases and 2 bases, in that order; junction bases with no gene match: 8. The CDR3, as DNA: TGTGCCTGGGGGACAGCCGGGCTAAACTATGGCTACACCTTC. This sequence encodes CAWGTAGLNYGYTF.

The chain is built from TRBV27 and TRBJ2-7; TRBD1 might be the D (6 bases). Germline V gene data show CDR1 as MNHEY and CDR2 as SMNVEV (reference sequence). This CDR3 is 14 amino acids long. V was clipped by 6 bases and J by 2 bases, with 14 bases between them. The CDR3 sequence: CASSYRVGAYEQYF. The CDR3 DNA follows: TGTGCCAGCAGCTACAGGGTTGGGGCCTACGAGCAGTACTTC.